This is a list of T cell receptor beta chains from one sample in a study of Graves' ophthalmopathy and Graves' hyperthyroidism. TCRdb recomputed calls from the multiplex PCR reads with MiXCR, one row per CDR3 protein. The sample lists about 640,000 distinct CDR3 sequences; about two fifths were seen once. The specimen sequenced was peripheral blood. Receptor source: an adult man with Graves' ophthalmopathy. Both conserved end residues are trimmed from each CDR3. D genes are given only for firm matches.

d_call: -; v_call: TRBV20-1; j_call: TRBJ1-2; cdr3_aa: SATDSNYGYT
d_call: -; v_call: TRBV4-3; j_call: TRBJ1-1; cdr3_aa: ASSQEPGQAF
d_call: TRBD1; v_call: TRBV10-2; j_call: TRBJ1-6; cdr3_aa: ASSEWQGDSPLH
d_call: -; v_call: TRBV7-2; j_call: TRBJ1-6; cdr3_aa: ASSLGSFKDSPLH
d_call: TRBD1; v_call: TRBV5-1; j_call: TRBJ2-7; cdr3_aa: ASSPGTGGNEQY
d_call: -; v_call: TRBV2; j_call: TRBJ1-5; cdr3_aa: ASSDGPGPTQPQH
d_call: TRBD2; v_call: TRBV11-3; j_call: TRBJ2-2; cdr3_aa: ASSFGLVHTGELF
d_call: -; v_call: TRBV24-1; j_call: TRBJ1-2; cdr3_aa: ASSYRPGSGYT
d_call: TRBD1; v_call: TRBV7-8; j_call: TRBJ2-7; cdr3_aa: ASGTGTGSHEQY
d_call: TRBD1; v_call: TRBV25-1; j_call: TRBJ1-3; cdr3_aa: ASSRDSLSGNTIY
d_call: -; v_call: TRBV5-1; j_call: TRBJ2-7; cdr3_aa: ASSPGANYEQY
d_call: TRBD1; v_call: TRBV12-5; j_call: TRBJ2-7; cdr3_aa: ASAPLRQGLGYEQY
d_call: -; v_call: TRBV12-3/TRBV12-4; j_call: TRBJ1-4; cdr3_aa: ASSSRSGTNEKLF
d_call: -; v_call: TRBV29-1; j_call: TRBJ1-5; cdr3_aa: SVRGNQPQH
d_call: TRBD2; v_call: TRBV9; j_call: TRBJ2-7; cdr3_aa: ASSPGGRISYEQY
d_call: -; v_call: TRBV19; j_call: TRBJ1-5; cdr3_aa: ASSTKVGQFNQPQH
d_call: TRBD1; v_call: TRBV7-6; j_call: TRBJ2-2; cdr3_aa: ASSSRQGGTGELF
d_call: TRBD1; v_call: TRBV7-9; j_call: TRBJ2-6; cdr3_aa: ASSPGGTSGANVLT
d_call: TRBD2; v_call: TRBV24-1; j_call: TRBJ2-1; cdr3_aa: ATSDLQRDLYNEQF
d_call: -; v_call: TRBV10-3; j_call: TRBJ2-6; cdr3_aa: ASSSGLFSGANVLT
d_call: TRBD2; v_call: TRBV5-1; j_call: TRBJ2-7; cdr3_aa: ASSEEGAGESYEQY
d_call: TRBD1; v_call: TRBV25-1; j_call: TRBJ1-1; cdr3_aa: ASPRTGRTEAF
d_call: -; v_call: TRBV11-2; j_call: TRBJ1-1; cdr3_aa: ASSPDGAAEAF
d_call: TRBD1; v_call: TRBV7-8; j_call: TRBJ1-4; cdr3_aa: ASSTGVRGREKLF
d_call: -; v_call: TRBV6-4; j_call: TRBJ1-2; cdr3_aa: ASSARASTANYGYT
d_call: TRBD1; v_call: TRBV4-1; j_call: TRBJ1-5; cdr3_aa: ASSQAGWTGPSQPQH
d_call: -; v_call: TRBV6-1; j_call: TRBJ1-2; cdr3_aa: ASSEREREYGYT
d_call: -; v_call: TRBV6-6; j_call: TRBJ1-1; cdr3_aa: ASITEPLAF
d_call: -; v_call: TRBV12-3/TRBV12-4; j_call: TRBJ1-5; cdr3_aa: ASSPLGGVDQPQH
d_call: TRBD1; v_call: TRBV24-1; j_call: TRBJ1-5; cdr3_aa: ATGGTGIGQPQH
d_call: -; v_call: TRBV7-2; j_call: TRBJ2-7; cdr3_aa: ASSAATSSYNEQY
d_call: TRBD2; v_call: TRBV12-3/TRBV12-4; j_call: TRBJ2-5; cdr3_aa: ASRVSSGRGETQY
d_call: -; v_call: TRBV19; j_call: TRBJ2-6; cdr3_aa: ASSIDGSGANVLT
d_call: -; v_call: TRBV5-1; j_call: TRBJ2-7; cdr3_aa: ASSLWTVPTYEQY
d_call: -; v_call: TRBV5-5; j_call: TRBJ1-1; cdr3_aa: ASSRGTWNTEAF
d_call: -; v_call: TRBV5-8; j_call: TRBJ2-1; cdr3_aa: AGLTGGQYNEQF
d_call: -; v_call: TRBV6-2/TRBV6-3; j_call: TRBJ1-5; cdr3_aa: ASRQSWQPQH
d_call: -; v_call: TRBV5-5; j_call: TRBJ2-7; cdr3_aa: ASSLSPGGTDEQY
d_call: -; v_call: TRBV9; j_call: TRBJ2-7; cdr3_aa: ASSSTGGLPSEQY
d_call: -; v_call: TRBV5-6; j_call: TRBJ1-6; cdr3_aa: ASSSGQPSYNSPPH
d_call: -; v_call: TRBV7-7; j_call: TRBJ2-7; cdr3_aa: ASSLAAGQSYEQY
d_call: TRBD1; v_call: TRBV20-1; j_call: TRBJ1-2; cdr3_aa: SANRDRDYEQDGYT
d_call: TRBD1; v_call: TRBV7-2; j_call: TRBJ1-2; cdr3_aa: ASSSALDRAGGNT
d_call: -; v_call: TRBV7-3; j_call: TRBJ2-5; cdr3_aa: ASSLRRAETQY
d_call: -; v_call: TRBV6-5; j_call: TRBJ1-1; cdr3_aa: ASSYSRHMNTEAF
d_call: TRBD1; v_call: TRBV4-1; j_call: TRBJ1-6; cdr3_aa: ASSQVVRGRGPNSPLH